This paragraph covers one T cell receptor beta chain sequence. Its cognate antigen has yet to be identified. Base qualities are not provided; no much larger clone lies one nucleotide away. The sample originates from a study of T cell repertoires in cytomegalovirus infection (dated by TCRdb to about 2019). A note on the overall study: The HLA type of each donor mattered for the analysis, because public TCR beta signatures pointed to carriage of CMV infection along with the matching HLA type.

On the study overall, not on this receptor specifically: The ex vivo response was dominated by HLA-C-restricted CMV-specific TCR beta clonotypes, which also provided the single most frequent clonotype in two of eight donors. In both this cohort and an independent cohort of a few hundred donors, the cumulative frequency of public TCR beta family members distinguished carriers of CMV infection plus the relevant HLA type.

The germline V and J ends show losses of 7 bases and 3 bases respectively, and no gene match explains 9 bases of the junction. In the germline V gene, CDR1 corresponds to MNHNS and CDR2 to SASEGT. The CDR3 measures 14 amino acids from cysteine to phenylalanine. The CDR3 DNA has 42 bases and is translated from base 1. The reads were generated on an Illumina HiSeq 1500. TCRdb trimmed public reads at Q25 via fastp, called clones via MiXCR and kept in-frame beta chains. Rows are combined by CDR3 protein, so each entry shows the most common genes and DNA. The table for this sample lists about 530,000 distinct CDR3 sequences; approximately 26% of them were counted only once. The ten largest clones represent over 10% of the sample.

The chain uses TRBV6-1 and TRBJ2-7, with TRBD1 matching 7 junction bases. The material sequenced was PBMCs. This receptor was identified in a human donor in good health (CMV status not recorded). Some clones in this sample may be carry-over from other donors' samples. For the CDR3, the sequence is CASTRDRQNYEQYF. The DNA sequence is as follows: TGTGCCAGCACTCGGGACAGACAGAACTACGAGCAGTACTTC.